This TCR beta chain was identified during a study of radiation and T cells in renal cell carcinoma. Study-wide context: Nephrectomy followed 15 Gy stereotactic body radiation by 4 weeks.

CDR1 and CDR2 from the germline V gene are MNHEY and SVGAGI. The CDR3 loop spans 13 amino acids. Trimming cost V 6 bases and J 0 bases, with 8 bases left between them. A word on this clone: Its antigen is still unknown. Other DNA sequences in this sample translate to the same CDR3.

Study-wide points: Pretreatment tumor biopsies were lacking, so baseline clonotypes are unknown.

Some clones are missing from TCRdb's copy, which holds only in-frame ones; the method was immunoSEQ multiplex PCR. Of 100,000 to 150,000 clones in the sample, roughly 80% were seen once. The sample's time point: baseline pretreatment blood. Stated treatment: 15 Gy SBRT to primary tumor, nephrectomy 4 weeks later. Here the sequenced sample was blood, taken from a patient whose treatment included radiotherapy and nephrectomy. The receptor was isolated from a woman aged 55-70 years with renal cell carcinoma. J is TRBJ1-1 and V is TRBV6-5, with TRBD1 as a possible D gene (6 bases). The CDR3 region is CASSGQMNTEAFF. The CDR3 DNA sequence: TGTGCCAGCAGCGGACAGATGAACACTGAAGCTTTCTTT.